One sample yielded the 14 T cell receptor beta chains listed below, sequenced in a study of human T cells and chemical hapten exposure. MiXCR, applied by TCRdb to the RACE reads, yields one record per CDR3 protein. Among tens of thousands of distinct CDR3 sequences listed, 5.5% to 6.5% were seen once. Time point of the sample: patch test 3, about 24 weeks after DPC sensitization. Indicated treatment: therapeutic diphenylcyclopropenone sensitization with weekly scalp DPC. The sequencing used whole blood, collected in connection with sensitization to the hapten diphenylcyclopropenone (DPC). These receptors were taken from a young man with alopecia areata. Some clones in this sample may be carry-over from other donors' samples.

This clonotype occurred many times. The CDR3 protein is CASSFPGQGVLSNTGELFF. CDR3 bases: TGTGCCAGCAGTTTTCCGGGACAGGGGGTTTTGTCGAACACCGGGGAGCTGTTTTTT. The chain has TRBV7-6 and TRBJ2-2; the match to TRBD1 covers 11 bases. Germline V gene sequence: CDR1 SGHVS, CDR2 FNYEAQ. The length of the CDR3 is 19 residues. V shed 6 bases, J shed 0 bases, and the junction held 12 bases outside the gene matches.

This clonotype appeared many times. The rearrangement joins TRBV7-2 to TRBJ2-1; 16 bases map to TRBD2. Germline lookup yields CDR1 SGHTA and CDR2 FQGNSA. The CDR3 runs 18 residues. Trimming took 3 bases from V and 7 from J; bases not matched to a gene: 9. The CDR3 protein is CASSFQPGLAGGQNEQFF. The CDR3 DNA reads as TGTGCCAGCAGCTTTCAACCGGGACTAGCGGGGGGGCAGAATGAGCAGTTCTTC.

This clonotype was seen at least ten times. The rearrangement joins TRBV7-2 to TRBJ2-1, with TRBD2 matching over 11 bases. This CDR3 has 17 residues. The germline CDR1 and CDR2 sequences are SGHTA and FQGNSA. V lost 4 bases and J lost 2; bases outside the gene matches: 7. The DNA for the CDR3 is TGTGCCAGCAGCTCCCTACTAGCGGGAGTTACCTACAATGAGCAGTTCTTC. Amino acid sequence: CASSSLLAGVTYNEQFF.

The chain combines TRBV3-1 with TRBJ2-5; 8 nucleotides align to TRBD1. CDR1 LGHDT and CDR2 YNNKEL come from the germline V gene (reference sequence). V lost 5 bases, J lost 5 bases, and 10 bases stayed unmatched. This CDR3 has 15 residues. The CDR3 region has the DNA TGTGCCAGCAGCTCCCCTGGACAGGGTCGGGAGACCCAGTACTTC. It encodes CASSSPGQGRETQYF.

Ten or more counts support this clonotype. The rearrangement joins TRBV29-1 to TRBJ1-1; 7 bases are a match to TRBD1. This CDR3 region has 13 residues. CDR1 is SQVTM and CDR2 is ANQGSEA in the germline V gene. The junction had 8 bases not matched to a gene; V was cut back by 7 bases and J by 3 bases. The CDR3 loop reads CSATNRGDTEAFF. CDR3 bases: TGCAGCGCGACCAACAGGGGCGACACTGAAGCTTTCTTT.

This clonotype occurred many times. V is TRBV7-9 and J is TRBJ1-5; D not certain. Looked up from germline, CDR1 is SEHNR and CDR2 is FQNEAQ (reference sequence). CDR3 length: 12 residues. V was pared by 1 base and J by 7 bases, with 5 bases between. CDR3 protein: CASSLGEQPQHF. The CDR3, as DNA: TGTGCCAGCAGCTTAGGTGAGCAGCCCCAGCATTTT.

This clonotype was counted ten times or more. V is TRBV29-1 and J is TRBJ1-1; unclear D gene. Trimming removed 4 bases at V and 0 bases at J, with 12 bases between. Germline V gene sequence: CDR1 SQVTM, CDR2 ANQGSEA. This CDR3 is 14 amino acids long. The CDR3 is CSVVWLLMNTEAFF. The CDR3 nucleotides are TGCAGCGTTGTCTGGCTTTTAATGAACACTGAAGCTTTCTTT. The full variable domain, completed using reference TRBV29-1 and TRBJ1-1, is SAVISQKPSRDICQRGTSLTIQCQVDSQVTMMFWYRQQPGQSLTLIATANQGSEATYESGFVIDKFPISRPNLTFSTLTVSNMSPEDSSIYLCSVVWLLMNTEAFFGQGTRLTVV.

This clonotype was observed many times. V is TRBV19 and J is TRBJ1-5; a possible D gene is TRBD1 (5 bases). Deletions cut 6 bases from V and 2 bases from J, with 17 bases between. This CDR3 has 16 amino acids. Germline CDR1 LNHDA, CDR2 SQIVND (reference sequence). The chain's CDR3 is CASSPLGVYGNQPQHF. Here the CDR3 DNA reads TGTGCCAGTAGCCCCCTGGGGGTTTATGGCAATCAGCCCCAGCATTTT. The variable domain in full, completed from reference TRBV19 and TRBJ1-5, reads DGGITQSPKYLFRKEGQNVTLSCEQNLNHDAMYWYRQDPGQGLRLIYYSQIVNDFQKGDIAEGYSVSREKKESFPLTVTSAQKNPTAFYLCASSPLGVYGNQPQHFGDGTRLSIL.

This clonotype has at least ten counts. V usage is TRBV7-3 and J usage is TRBJ1-6; possible D gene TRBD1, 5 bases. The germline V gene has CDR1 SGHTA and CDR2 FQGTGA. V lost 5 bases and J lost 8, with 16 bases in between. CDR3 length equals 15 residues. The CDR3 bases are TGTGCCAGCAGCGAACGGCAGGGCTTCGATTCACCCCTCCACTTT. It is translated as CASSERQGFDSPLHF.

This clonotype was seen ten or more times. The chain couples TRBV7-9 to TRBJ1-5, with D possibly TRBD1 on 5 matching bases. The V end lost 4 bases, the J end lost 6 bases, and 7 bases lay between the germline ends. From germline, CDR1 is SEHNR and CDR2 FQNEAQ (reference sequence). CDR3 length: 12 amino acids. CDR3 amino acids: CASSYQGQPQHF. For the CDR3, the DNA is TGTGCCAGCAGCTACCAGGGTCAGCCCCAGCATTTT.

Only a few counts were recorded for this clonotype. The chain links TRBV7-3 to TRBJ1-3, with D unresolved. The germline V gene encodes CDR1 SGHTA and CDR2 FQGTGA. The CDR3 is 14 amino acids. The V end lost 7 bases, the J end lost 0 bases, and 10 bases lay between the germline ends. The CDR3 region is CASKDGPSGNTIYF. The CDR3 DNA is TGTGCCAGCAAAGACGGGCCCTCTGGAAACACCATATATTTT.

There are many counts of this clonotype. This chain uses TRBV15 with TRBJ1-1, with D hard to call. The V and J ends lost 0 bases and 9 bases respectively, with 11 bases between them. The germline gives CDR1 LNHNV, CDR2 YYDKDF (reference sequence). CDR3 size: 13 residues. In DNA form, the CDR3 reads TGTGCCACCAGCAGAGATCGGGGAGGGCAAGCTTTCTTT. Its translation is CATSRDRGGQAFF.

There are many counts of this clonotype. The chain links TRBV20-1 to TRBJ2-5, with 11 bases matching TRBD2. J was trimmed by 5 bases and V by 1 base; bases with no gene match: 12. This CDR3 has 17 residues. Germline CDR1 reads DFQATT; CDR2 reads SNEGSKA (reference sequence). CDR3: CSARVLRLAGPGETQYF. CDR3 DNA sequence: TGCAGTGCTAGAGTCCTTAGACTAGCGGGACCTGGGGAGACCCAGTACTTC.

This clonotype appeared many times. The chain couples TRBV18 to TRBJ2-2; D is unresolved. The CDR3 runs 12 residues. Per the germline V gene, CDR1 is KGHSH and CDR2 is LQKENI. Trimming pared 7 bases from V and 4 bases from J, leaving 7 bases between. The CDR3 protein is CASLFTTGELFF. In nucleotides, the CDR3 is TGTGCCAGCTTGTTCACCACCGGGGAGCTGTTTTTT.